The subject of this entry is one T cell receptor (beta chain). These data are taken from a study of blood T cell repertoires in COVID-19. This table comes from immunoSEQ multiplex PCR, and its TCRdb copy is limited to in-frame clones, with some not included. The table lists fewer than 100,000 clones, roughly 84% of them singletons. This receptor was identified in a woman of 80 years or more with acute or convalescent COVID-19. Sequencing used peripheral blood.

CDR3 amino acids: CASSPLSGSSTDTQYF. CDR3 nucleotide sequence: TGTGCCAGCAGCCCCCTTAGCGGGTCTAGCACAGATACGCAGTATTTT. The chain is built from TRBV4-2 and TRBJ2-3, with TRBD2 matching over 7 bases. This CDR3 contains 16 residues. Germline V gene sequence: CDR1 LGHNA, CDR2 YNFKEQ. V was pared by 4 bases and J by 0 bases, with 7 bases of the junction left unmatched.